One sample yielded the 20 T cell receptor beta chains listed below, sequenced in a study of blood T cell repertoires in COVID-19. Generated by immunoSEQ multiplex PCR, the TCRdb table keeps only in-frame clones and is missing some. Among 200,000 to 250,000 clones listed, more than 75% were seen once. Sequenced material: PBMCs or T cells enriched from blood (not recorded which). The receptors were sampled from a man aged 25-40 years in a cohort exposed to, infected with or recovered from COVID-19 (not recorded which).

This clone occurred once. The gene calls are TRBV19 and TRBJ2-1; D is undetermined. The CDR3 sequence is 14 residues long. CDR1 is LNHDA and CDR2 is SQIVND in the germline V gene (reference sequence). V was trimmed by 5 bases and J by 5 bases, leaving 13 bases between them. The CDR3 DNA follows: TGTGCCAGTAGTGTTCTATTCCAGGACAATGAGCAGTTCTTC. This encodes CASSVLFQDNEQFF.

The chain uses TRBV28 and TRBJ1-4; 7 nucleotides match TRBD1. V was pared by 4 bases and J by 1 base, with 9 bases of the junction left unmatched. CDR1 and CDR2 (germline): MDHEN, SYDVKM. The CDR3 has 17 residues. The CDR3 spells CASSSRIQGITNEKLFF. The CDR3 bases are TGTGCCAGCAGTTCGCGAATACAGGGGATAACTAATGAAAAACTGTTTTTT. Based on the CDR3 plus reference TRBV28 and TRBJ1-4, the full variable domain is DVKVTQSSRYLVKRTGEKVFLECVQDMDHENMFWYRQDPGLGLRLIYFSYDVKMKEKGDIPEGYSVSREKKERFSLILESASTNQTSMYLCASSSRIQGITNEKLFFGSGTQLSVL.

V usage is TRBV9 and J usage is TRBJ2-5; the D is unclear. V shed 2 bases and J shed 1 base, with 6 bases lying between them. The germline V gene has CDR1 SGDLS and CDR2 YYNGEE. The CDR3 contains 13 residues. CDR3 residues: CASSVDIQETQYF. The CDR3, as DNA: TGTGCCAGCAGCGTTGACATCCAAGAGACCCAGTACTTC.

This clone was seen a few times. The chain joins TRBV5-1 to TRBJ1-2; D gene ambiguous. The V end lost 0 bases, the J end lost 8 bases, and 14 bases lay between the germline ends. The CDR3 is made up of 14 amino acids. Germline assignment: CDR1 SGHRS and CDR2 YFSETQ. The CDR3 here is CASSLGRGSRGYTF. In DNA, the CDR3 is TGCGCCAGCAGCTTGGGCCGTGGGAGTCGGGGCTACACCTTC.

CDR3 bases: TGTGCCAGCAGAGCACAGGGGAGCTCGGGCACCATATATTTT. Its translation: CASRAQGSSGTIYF. The rearrangement links TRBV6-4 to TRBJ1-3; 7 nucleotides align to TRBD1. The CDR3 sequence is 14 residues long. After removal of 6 bases from V and 9 bases from J, the junction contained 11 bases not matched to a gene. The germline V gene has CDR1 MRHNA and CDR2 SNTAGT.

The rearrangement links TRBV7-8 to TRBJ2-7, with 10 bases lining up with TRBD1. Germline V lookup: CDR1 SGHVS, CDR2 FQNEAQ. The J segment lost 4 bases and the V segment lost 5 bases, leaving 5 bases of the junction unmatched. This CDR3 comprises 14 residues. The CDR3 DNA is TGTGCCAGCAGCGCCCGACAGGGGGCTTACGAGCAGTACTTC. As protein: CASSARQGAYEQYF.

This clone was seen only once. The chain carries TRBV23-1 and TRBJ2-7; D is unclear. TRBV23-1 counts as an open reading frame of uncertain function. V was pared by 2 bases and J by 2 bases, with 13 bases between. The CDR3 covers 15 residues. This chain's CDR3 is CASSQLVGRTYEQYF. The CDR3 coding sequence is TGCGCCAGCAGTCAACTCGTTGGCAGAACCTACGAGCAGTACTTC.

The chain links TRBV9 to TRBJ2-2, with 8 bases lining up with TRBD2. This CDR3 is 16 amino acids long. Per the germline V gene, CDR1 is SGDLS and CDR2 is YYNGEE. V shed 4 bases and J 7 bases; nucleotides not matched to a gene: 12. The CDR3 DNA reads as TGTGCCAGCAGCTCCCAGCGGGAGTATTTTGGCGGGGAGCTGTTTTTT. Translating gives CASSSQREYFGGELFF. The whole variable domain, remainder taken from reference TRBV9 and TRBJ2-2, is DSGVTQTPKHLITATGQRVTLRCSPRSGDLSVYWYQQSLDQGLQFLIQYYNGEERAKGNILERFSAQQFPDLHSELNLSSLELGDSALYFCASSSQREYFGGELFFGEGSRLTVL.

The chain combines TRBV20-1 with TRBJ2-7, with a possible D match to TRBD2 (5 bases). CDR3 size: 13 residues. Trimming shortened V by 3 bases and J by 3 bases, and 12 bases separated the two germline ends. Germline lookup yields CDR1 DFQATT and CDR2 SNEGSKA (reference sequence). In DNA, the CDR3 is TGCAGTGCTAGTGGGAGCCTCAACTACGAGCAGTACTTC. This gives the protein CSASGSLNYEQYF.

The CDR3, as DNA: TGTGCCAGTAGTATAGTCGAGTGGGATGATCGGTCTAGCGGGAGAGAATCCTACAATGAGCAGTTCTTC. Its translation is CASSIVEWDDRSSGRESYNEQFF. This chain uses TRBV19 with TRBJ2-1, with TRBD2 identical over 10 bases. Trimming at V came to 1 base and at J to 1 base, leaving 22 bases not matched to a gene. Germline V lookup: CDR1 LNHDA, CDR2 SQIVND (reference sequence). The CDR3 contains 23 residues.

The chain recombines TRBV27 with TRBJ2-5, with 9 bases aligning to TRBD2. The germline gives CDR1 MNHEY, CDR2 SMNVEV (reference sequence). This CDR3 has 16 amino acids. J lost 4 bases, V lost 1 base, and 7 bases had no gene match. CDR3 DNA sequence: TGTGCCAGCAGTTTATGGGCTAGCGGGGTCCCAGAGACCCAGTACTTC. It yields the protein CASSLWASGVPETQYF.

The chain carries TRBV6-5 and TRBJ2-7; 8 bases align to TRBD2. This CDR3 has 15 residues. CDR1 and CDR2 (germline): MNHEY, SVGAGI. Germline trimming cut 6 bases from V and 3 bases from J; bases unmatched to any gene: 10. The CDR3 loop reads CASSFSGTRIYEQYF. As DNA, the CDR3 is TGTGCCAGCAGCTTTAGCGGGACCCGAATCTACGAGCAGTACTTC.

This sequence joins TRBV5-1 and TRBJ2-3; D call uncertain. Trimming left V 0 bases short and J 0 bases short, with 14 bases between. Germline assignment: CDR1 SGHRS and CDR2 YFSETQ. CDR3 length: 17 residues. The CDR3 nucleotides read TGCGCCAGCAGCTTGGGGCATCGTGATCCTAGCACAGATACGCAGTATTTT. Protein product: CASSLGHRDPSTDTQYF.

V usage is TRBV29-1 and J usage is TRBJ2-5, with 8 positions matching TRBD2. Germline V CDR1 and CDR2: SQVTM, ANQGSEA. The J segment lost 4 bases and the V segment lost 4 bases, leaving 11 bases of the junction unmatched. The CDR3 sequence is 15 residues long. The CDR3 nucleotides are TGCAGCGTTGCGTTTAGCGGGACGGCGGTAGAGACCCAGTACTTC. This translates into CSVAFSGTAVETQYF.

The chain is built from TRBV10-1 and TRBJ1-1; D ambiguous. The CDR3 extends over 12 amino acids. V gave up 5 bases and J gave up 1 base, with 5 bases separating them. Germline V CDR1 and CDR2: WNHNN, SYGVQD (reference sequence). The CDR3 loop reads CASSNRNTEAFF. DNA for the CDR3: TGCGCCAGCAGTAACAGGAACACTGAAGCTTTCTTT.

The rearrangement links TRBV7-9 to TRBJ1-4; 7 bases map to TRBD1. The germline V gene encodes CDR1 SEHNR and CDR2 FQNEAQ (reference sequence). Trimming cost V 2 bases and J 7 bases; bases outside gene matches: 7. The CDR3 totals 15 residues. CDR3 nucleotide sequence: TGTGCCAGCAGCTTAAGCAGAGGGGGCTCTGAAAAACTGTTTTTT. Encoded protein: CASSLSRGGSEKLFF.

This clone has a single count. The chain uses TRBV4-3 and TRBJ2-3; D is unresolved. The CDR3 is 15 residues long. Trimming took off 1 base at V and 2 bases at J, with 10 bases between the two ends. Per the germline V gene, CDR1 is LGHNA and CDR2 is YSLEER. The CDR3 DNA reads as TGCGCCAGCAGCCAAGTATCCAAAGCCACAGATACGCAGTATTTT. It translates to CASSQVSKATDTQYF.

V and J are TRBV5-1 and TRBJ1-1; D is unresolved. The germline gives CDR1 SGHRS, CDR2 YFSETQ. V was cut by 0 bases and J by 3 bases, with 15 bases left in between. The CDR3 spans 16 residues. The CDR3 here is CASSLGRTLRDTEAFF. CDR3 bases: TGCGCCAGCAGCTTGGGGAGGACCCTGAGGGACACTGAAGCTTTCTTT.

The J gene is TRBJ1-2, the V gene TRBV9; no clear D gene. The germline CDR1 and CDR2 sequences are SGDLS and YYNGEE. There are 12 residues in the CDR3. Trimming took off 7 bases at V and 6 bases at J, with 13 bases between the two ends. The CDR3 region is CASDNRADGYTF. The CDR3 DNA follows: TGTGCCAGCGACAACAGAGCGGATGGCTACACCTTC.

This clone was observed many times. At the DNA level, this CDR3 is encoded by other sequences in the same sample as well. This CDR3 is CASSEALQGGNTEAFF. CDR3 coding DNA: TGTGCCAGCAGTGAAGCCCTCCAGGGAGGGAACACTGAAGCTTTCTTT. The rearrangement uses TRBV2 and TRBJ1-1; TRBD1 might be the D (5 bases). Germline lookup yields CDR1 SNHLY and CDR2 FYNNEI. V dropped 0 bases and J dropped 1 base, with 12 bases sitting between them. The CDR3 runs 16 residues.